These T cell receptor beta chains were read from a single sample in a study of control samples from healthy donors and cancer patients. Some clones are missing from TCRdb's copy, which holds only in-frame ones; the method was immunoSEQ multiplex PCR. In the table there are some 130,000 clones, roughly 89% of which are singletons. The sequenced material came from blood. The receptors come from a man between 18 and 35 years old in good health. The CDR3 runs from the conserved cysteine through the conserved F or W. A D gene is named only where the DNA matches it firmly. Part of the rows lack a size; the others show once, few, many or a class for expanded clones.

>NA|TRBJ1-5|NA|TRBV3-1/TRBV3-2
CASSQTRGSGPQHF
TGTGCCAGCAGCCAAACCAGGGGTTCGGGGCCCCAGCATTTT
>NA|TRBJ1-1|NA|TRBV19
CATQFGMNTEAFF
TGTGCCACCCAATTCGGAATGAACACTGAAGCTTTCTTT
>NA|TRBJ1-2|TRBD1|TRBV19
CASNPGTGNYGYTF
TGTGCCAGTAATCCCGGGACAGGGAACTATGGCTACACCTTC
>NA|TRBJ2-5|NA|TRBV6-5
CASSRGTATQETQYF
TGTGCCAGCAGCCGCGGGACAGCTACACAAGAGACCCAGTACTTC
>NA|TRBJ2-7|NA|TRBV28
CASSLWGARLYEQYF
TGTGCCAGCAGTTTATGGGGGGCGCGTTTATACGAGCAGTACTTC
>NA|TRBJ2-3|NA|TRBV4-1
CASSQDLGGGSTDTQYF
TGCGCCAGCAGCCAAGATCTCGGGGGTGGGAGCACAGATACGCAGTATTTT
>NA|TRBJ2-3|NA|TRBV9
CASSVGRRGFRKADTQYF
TGTGCCAGCAGCGTAGGAAGACGTGGGTTCAGGAAGGCAGATACGCAGTATTTT
>NA|TRBJ1-3|NA|TRBV7-6
CASSPEQTLSQGNTIYF
TGTGCCAGCAGCCCGGAGCAGACTCTGTCTCAGGGAAACACCATATATTTT
>NA|TRBJ1-1|NA|TRBV4-1
CASSQDRVKLEAFF
TGCGCCAGCAGCCAAGATAGGGTGAAATTAGAAGCTTTCTTT
>NA|TRBJ2-7|NA|TRBV5-1
CASSLATGFDEQYF
TGCGCCAGCAGCTTGGCCACTGGGTTCGACGAGCAGTACTTC
>NA|TRBJ2-2|NA|TRBV5-1
CASSLGGGTGELFF
TGCGCCAGCAGCTTGGGCGGAGGCACCGGGGAGCTGTTTTTT
>NA|TRBJ1-1|TRBD1|TRBV11-3
CASSPGQGADTEAFF
TGTGCCAGCAGCCCGGGACAGGGGGCGGACACTGAAGCTTTCTTT
>NA|TRBJ2-5|NA|TRBV3-1/TRBV3-2
CASSQGETQYF
TGTGCCAGCAGCCAAGGCGAGACCCAGTACTTC
>NA|TRBJ2-7|NA|TRBV6-2/TRBV6-3
CASSYGTYEQYF
TGTGCCAGCAGTTACGGCACCTACGAGCAGTACTTC
>once|TRBJ2-7|NA|TRBV6-5
CASRPGPEKQYF
TGTGCCAGCAGACCCGGACCTGAGAAACAGTACTTC
>NA|TRBJ1-2|TRBD1|TRBV5-1
CASSLGTGQGNYGYTF
TGCGCCAGCAGCTTGGGGACGGGACAGGGTAACTATGGCTACACCTTC
>NA|TRBJ2-7|NA|TRBV5-6
CASSLGDYEQYF
TGTGCCAGCAGCCTCGGGGACTACGAGCAGTACTTC
>NA|TRBJ2-5|NA|TRBV9
CASTTTDFLFETQYF
TGTGCCAGCACGACTACAGATTTCCTTTTTGAGACCCAGTACTTC
>NA|TRBJ1-5|NA|TRBV27
CASSSLSGGPNQPQHF
TGTGCCAGCAGTTCGCTATCCGGCGGACCCAATCAGCCCCAGCATTTT
>NA|TRBJ1-3|TRBD1|TRBV19
CASSRQGGDSGNTIYF
TGTGCCAGTAGCAGACAGGGTGGAGACTCTGGAAACACCATATATTTT
>NA|TRBJ1-1|NA|TRBV19
CASSDRQFLNTEAFF
TGTGCCAGTAGTGATAGACAGTTCCTGAACACTGAAGCTTTCTTT
>NA|TRBJ2-2|NA|TRBV6-2/TRBV6-3
CASSYSNSLGTGELFF
TGTGCCAGCAGTTACTCGAACAGTCTCGGCACCGGGGAGCTGTTTTTT
>NA|TRBJ1-2|NA|TRBV18
CASPQESGYGYTF
TGTGCCAGCCCGCAGGAAAGCGGCTATGGCTACACCTTC
>NA|TRBJ1-1|NA|TRBV7-9
CASSLLGRSMNTEAFF
TGTGCCAGCAGCTTACTCGGGCGGAGCATGAACACTGAAGCTTTCTTT
>NA|TRBJ2-1|TRBD2|TRBV10-3
CAISVRLAPNEQFF
TGTGCCATCAGTGTCCGACTAGCACCCAATGAGCAGTTCTTC